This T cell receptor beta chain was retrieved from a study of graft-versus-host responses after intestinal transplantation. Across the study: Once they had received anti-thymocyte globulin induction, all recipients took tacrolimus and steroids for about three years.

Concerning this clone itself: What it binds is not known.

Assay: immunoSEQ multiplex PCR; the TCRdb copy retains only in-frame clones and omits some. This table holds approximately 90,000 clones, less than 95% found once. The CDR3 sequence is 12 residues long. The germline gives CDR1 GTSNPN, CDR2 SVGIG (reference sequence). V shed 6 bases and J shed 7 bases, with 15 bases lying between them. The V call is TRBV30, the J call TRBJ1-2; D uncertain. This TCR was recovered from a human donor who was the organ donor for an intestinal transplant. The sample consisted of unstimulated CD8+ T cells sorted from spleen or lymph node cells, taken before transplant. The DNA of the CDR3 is TGTGCCTGTAGGCGGCCTGAGGGTGGCTACACCTTC. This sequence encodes CACRRPEGGYTF.